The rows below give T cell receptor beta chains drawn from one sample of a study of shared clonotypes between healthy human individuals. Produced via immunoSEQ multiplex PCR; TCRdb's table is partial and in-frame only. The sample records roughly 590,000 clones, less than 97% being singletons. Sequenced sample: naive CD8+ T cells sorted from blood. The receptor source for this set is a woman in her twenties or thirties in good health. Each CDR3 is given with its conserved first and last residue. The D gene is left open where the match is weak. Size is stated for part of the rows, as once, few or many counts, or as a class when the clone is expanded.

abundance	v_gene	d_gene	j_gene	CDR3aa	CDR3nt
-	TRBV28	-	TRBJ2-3	CASSFSTSTDTQYF	TGTGCCAGCAGTTTTTCCACCAGCACAGATACGCAGTATTTT
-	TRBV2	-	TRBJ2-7	CASSEVWGYEQYF	TGTGCCAGCAGTGAAGTGTGGGGATACGAGCAGTACTTC
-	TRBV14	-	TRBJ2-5	CASSPRTWLQETQYF	TGTGCCAGCAGCCCCCGGACTTGGCTACAAGAGACCCAGTACTTC
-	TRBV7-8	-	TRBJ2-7	CASSLRRGLDEQYF	TGTGCCAGCAGCTTGAGGCGGGGACTTGACGAGCAGTACTTC
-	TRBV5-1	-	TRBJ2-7	CASSLATGTHPFYEQYF	TGCGCCAGCAGCTTGGCCACGGGGACACATCCCTTCTACGAGCAGTACTTC
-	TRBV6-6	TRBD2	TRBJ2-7	CASQGTSGGFSYEQYF	TGTGCCAGCCAGGGGACTAGCGGGGGGTTTTCCTACGAGCAGTACTTC
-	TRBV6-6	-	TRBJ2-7	CASSYAQLYEQYF	TGTGCCAGCAGTTACGCTCAGCTCTACGAGCAGTACTTC
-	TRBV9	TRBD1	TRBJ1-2	CASSVGGTGSGYTF	TGTGCCAGCAGCGTGGGGGGGACAGGCTCTGGCTACACCTTC
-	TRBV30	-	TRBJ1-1	CAYLTGLDFRSVNSLGTEAFF	TGTGCCTACCTAACAGGGCTTGATTTCAGGTCGGTGAATTCGCTAGGCACTGAAGCTTTCTTT
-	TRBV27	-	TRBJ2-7	CASSHRDQSPLEQYF	TGTGCCAGCAGTCACCGGGACCAAAGCCCCCTCGAGCAGTACTTC
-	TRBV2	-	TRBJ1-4	CASRQGGGPSNEKLFF	TGTGCCAGCAGGCAAGGGGGGGGGCCTTCTAATGAAAAACTGTTTTTT
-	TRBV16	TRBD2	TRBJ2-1	CASSPGLAEDHNEQFF	TGTGCCAGCAGCCCCGGACTAGCGGAAGACCACAATGAGCAGTTCTTC
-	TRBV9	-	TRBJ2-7	CASSVGGARGEQYF	TGTGCCAGCAGCGTGGGGGGTGCTAGGGGCGAGCAGTACTTC
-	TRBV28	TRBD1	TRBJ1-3	CASSLSPGTGYGNTIYF	TGTGCCAGCAGTCTATCACCCGGGACAGGGTACGGAAACACCATATATTTT
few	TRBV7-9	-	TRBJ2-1	CASSSSLYAIDNEQFF	TGTGCCAGCAGCTCCTCTCTATACGCTATAGACAATGAGCAGTTCTTC
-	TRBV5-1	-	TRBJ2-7	CASSLGTGPYEQYF	TGCGCCAGCAGCTTGGGCACAGGGCCCTACGAGCAGTACTTC
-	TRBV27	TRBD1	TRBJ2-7	CASSPGGEQYF	TGTGCCAGCAGTCCAGGGGGAGAGCAGTACTTC
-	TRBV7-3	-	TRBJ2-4	CASGTGMGIQYF	TGTGCCAGCGGCACTGGCATGGGCATTCAGTACTTC
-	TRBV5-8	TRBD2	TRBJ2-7	CASSLPLAGGYYEQYF	TGTGCCAGCAGCTTGCCCCTAGCGGGGGGATACTACGAGCAGTACTTC
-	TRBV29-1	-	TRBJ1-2	CSVEGGHHYGYTF	TGCAGCGTTGAAGGGGGACACCACTATGGCTACACCTTC
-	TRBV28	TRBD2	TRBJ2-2	CASSLWEGMNTGELFF	TGTGCCAGCAGTCTATGGGAGGGAATGAACACCGGGGAGCTGTTTTTT
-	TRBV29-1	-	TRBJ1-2	CSVGPRELKGAGGYTF	TGCAGCGTTGGGCCCCGTGAGCTCAAAGGGGCCGGGGGATACACCTTC
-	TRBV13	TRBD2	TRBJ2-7	CASRLKGGLAGEITYEQYF	TGTGCCAGCAGGCTAAAAGGGGGACTAGCGGGAGAAATTACCTACGAGCAGTACTTC
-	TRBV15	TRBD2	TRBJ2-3	CATSRDLAGGVDTQYF	TGTGCCACCAGCAGGGATCTAGCGGGAGGAGTGGATACGCAGTATTTT
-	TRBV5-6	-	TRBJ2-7	CASSYLLNYEQYF	TGTGCCAGCAGCTACCTCTTGAACTACGAGCAGTACTTC
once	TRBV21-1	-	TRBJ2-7	CASSPITGGPYEQYF	TGTGCCAGCAGCCCGATAACGGGGGGGCCCTACGAGCAGTACTTC
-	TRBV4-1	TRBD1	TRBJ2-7	CASSLSGTGGFEQYF	TGCGCCAGCAGCCTTTCTGGGACAGGGGGTTTCGAGCAGTACTTC
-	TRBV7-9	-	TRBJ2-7	CASSLAYGSSYEQYF	TGTGCCAGCAGCTTAGCATACGGAAGCTCCTACGAGCAGTACTTC
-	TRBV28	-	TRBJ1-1	CASSPPQGLRLRKHREAFF	TGTGCCAGCAGCCCGCCCCAGGGTCTCCGTCTACGTAAACACCGTGAAGCTTTCTTT
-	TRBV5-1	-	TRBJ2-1	CASSVSPLLTGNEQFF	TGCGCCAGCAGCGTATCTCCCCTCTTAACGGGCAATGAGCAGTTCTTC
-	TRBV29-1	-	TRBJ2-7	CSVEGPTGYEQYF	TGCAGCGTTGAAGGCCCGACAGGATACGAGCAGTACTTC
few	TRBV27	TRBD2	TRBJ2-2	CASGNGASGRAGTGELFF	TGTGCCAGCGGGAACGGGGCTAGCGGGAGGGCCGGCACCGGGGAGCTGTTTTTT
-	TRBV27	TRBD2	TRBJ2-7	CASSLESGTNYYEQYF	TGTGCCAGCAGTTTAGAAAGCGGGACTAACTACTACGAGCAGTACTTC
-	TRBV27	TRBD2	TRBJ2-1	CASSPGTSGSSYNEQFF	TGTGCCAGCAGTCCCGGGACTAGCGGGAGCTCCTACAATGAGCAGTTCTTC
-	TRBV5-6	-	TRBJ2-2	CASSLDLGARSGELFF	TGTGCCAGCAGCTTGGATCTGGGGGCCAGGTCCGGGGAGCTGTTTTTT
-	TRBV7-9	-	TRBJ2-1	CASSLAAREQFF	TGTGCCAGCAGCTTAGCCGCCAGAGAGCAGTTCTTC
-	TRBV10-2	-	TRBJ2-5	CASRLGAFQETQYF	TGCGCCAGCAGGCTAGGGGCGTTTCAAGAGACCCAGTACTTC
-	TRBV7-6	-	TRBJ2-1	CASSLGPAHFHNEQFF	TGTGCCAGCAGCTTAGGTCCAGCGCACTTCCACAATGAGCAGTTCTTC
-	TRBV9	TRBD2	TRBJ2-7	CASSEGLAYEQYF	TGTGCCAGCAGCGAGGGACTAGCCTACGAGCAGTACTTC
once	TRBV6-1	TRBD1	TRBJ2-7	CASRPGQTYEQYF	TGTGCCAGCAGACCGGGACAGACCTACGAGCAGTACTTC
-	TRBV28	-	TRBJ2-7	CASTPHLGSSYEQYF	TGTGCCAGCACGCCCCACTTGGGGAGCTCCTACGAGCAGTACTTC
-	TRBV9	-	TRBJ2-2	CASSPEPNTGELFF	TGTGCCAGCAGCCCCGAGCCGAACACCGGGGAGCTGTTTTTT
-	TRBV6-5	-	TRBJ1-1	CASSYSGTSEAFF	TGTGCCAGCAGTTACTCCGGGACGTCTGAAGCTTTCTTT
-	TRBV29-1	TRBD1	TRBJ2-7	CSVRQGTGYEQYF	TGCAGCGTCCGACAGGGGACGGGGTACGAGCAGTACTTC
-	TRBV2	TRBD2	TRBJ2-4	CASRDLAGGPFWDIQYF	TGTGCCAGCAGGGATTTAGCGGGAGGGCCCTTTTGGGACATTCAGTACTTC
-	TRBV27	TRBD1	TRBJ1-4	CASKMTGFGNEKLFF	TGTGCCAGCAAAATGACAGGGTTCGGTAATGAAAAACTGTTTTTT
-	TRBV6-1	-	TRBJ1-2	CASLSYGYTF	TGTGCCAGCTTGAGCTATGGCTACACCTTC
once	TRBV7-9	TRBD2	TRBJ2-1	CASSLVGSGSSYNEQFF	TGTGCCAGCAGCTTAGTCGGTAGCGGGAGTTCCTACAATGAGCAGTTCTTC
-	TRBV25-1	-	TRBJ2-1	CASSWGESYNEQFF	TGTGCCAGCAGTTGGGGGGAGTCCTACAATGAGCAGTTCTTC
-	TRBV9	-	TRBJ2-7	CASSAWGRDEQYF	TGTGCCAGCAGCGCCTGGGGCAGGGACGAGCAGTACTTC
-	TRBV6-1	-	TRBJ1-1	CASSSNRAHDDEAFF	TGTGCCAGCAGTAGTAACAGGGCTCACGATGATGAAGCTTTCTTT
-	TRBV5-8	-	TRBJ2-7	CASSSGFYEQYF	TGTGCCAGCAGCTCGGGGTTTTACGAGCAGTACTTC
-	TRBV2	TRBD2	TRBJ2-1	CASSLGLAGVYNEQFF	TGTGCCAGCAGTTTGGGACTAGCGGGAGTTTACAATGAGCAGTTCTTC
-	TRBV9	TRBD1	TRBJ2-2	CASSVEDRAFPGELFF	TGTGCCAGCAGCGTAGAGGACAGGGCTTTCCCCGGGGAGCTGTTTTTT
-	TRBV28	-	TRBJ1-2	CASSFFEGDGYTF	TGTGCCAGCAGTTTTTTCGAGGGTGATGGCTACACCTTC
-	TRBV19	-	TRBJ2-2	CASSMARREISGELFF	TGTGCCAGTAGTATGGCCAGGCGGGAAATCTCCGGGGAGCTGTTTTTT
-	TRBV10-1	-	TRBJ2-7	CASSESEQEQYF	TGCGCCAGCAGTGAGTCGGAGCAGGAGCAGTACTTC